The T cell receptor (beta chain) under discussion was sequenced for a study of T cells after yellow fever vaccination. At the level of the study: Libraries from low-cell-number fractions were prepared with the SMART-Seq v4 Ultra Low Input RNA kit.

This CDR3 spans 14 amino acids. With 5 bases clipped from V and 10 bases from J, the junction kept 10 bases outside the gene matches. This clonotype showed up just a few times. The antigen remains undetermined. Template switching with 5'RACE generated the TCR cDNA and added a universal primer site and UMIs. TCRdb itself ran the 5' RACE reads through MiXCR, one entry per CDR3 protein. Of approximately 610,000 distinct CDR3 sequences listed, 17% were seen once; the top ten hold roughly 17%. Findings and caveats of the study: A faster peak, day 5 versus 15, was reached by the weaker secondary response.

This TCR was recovered from a young man who received the YFV17D yellow fever vaccine. The chain uses TRBV12-3 or TRBV12-4 and TRBJ2-4, with TRBD2 matching over 8 bases. The material was PBMCs, obtained more than 4 days after the first yellow fever vaccination. The CDR3 spells CASSRGGPTSIQYF. The CDR3 bases are TGTGCCAGCAGTCGGGGGGGCCCTACCTCGATTCAGTACTTC.